This is a list of T cell receptor beta chains from one sample in a study of siplizumab effects on memory and regulatory T cells. Some clones are missing from TCRdb's copy, which holds only in-frame ones; the method was immunoSEQ multiplex PCR. This sample has around 77,000 clones; roughly nine tenths occur once, and the top ten carry around 30%. Source material: CD8+ T cells sorted from blood. The receptors shown here come from a human donor in good health. CDR3s include the opening cysteine and the closing phenylalanine or tryptophan. The order of the fields is clone size, D gene, J gene, V gene, CDR3 protein, CDR3 DNA. A D gene is named only where the DNA matches it firmly. Clone size is stated in some rows and not others, as once, few, many or a class when expanded.

clone_size: -; d_call: TRBD1; j_call: TRBJ2-5; v_call: TRBV4-1; cdr3_aa: CASSQIGQGQETQYF; cdr3_nt: TGCGCCAGCAGCCAAATTGGACAGGGCCAAGAGACCCAGTACTTC
clone_size: -; d_call: -; j_call: TRBJ1-1; v_call: TRBV19; cdr3_aa: CASSRGSNTEAFF; cdr3_nt: TGTGCCAGTAGTAGGGGGTCGAACACTGAAGCTTTCTTT
clone_size: -; d_call: -; j_call: TRBJ1-2; v_call: TRBV7-2; cdr3_aa: CASSTQDTYGYTF; cdr3_nt: TGTGCCAGCAGCACGCAGGATACCTATGGCTACACCTTC
clone_size: -; d_call: TRBD2; j_call: TRBJ2-1; v_call: TRBV7-8; cdr3_aa: CASSLVLASGYNEQFF; cdr3_nt: TGTGCCAGCAGCTTAGTATTGGCTAGCGGGTACAATGAGCAGTTCTTC
clone_size: -; d_call: -; j_call: TRBJ1-1; v_call: TRBV7-2; cdr3_aa: CASSLVGIPEAFF; cdr3_nt: TGTGCCAGCAGCTTAGTTGGAATCCCTGAAGCTTTCTTT
clone_size: -; d_call: TRBD2; j_call: TRBJ2-3; v_call: TRBV30; cdr3_aa: CAWSVLSVAGVDTQYF; cdr3_nt: TGTGCCTGGAGTGTACTGTCGGTAGCGGGAGTAGATACGCAGTATTTT
clone_size: -; d_call: -; j_call: TRBJ2-7; v_call: TRBV4-1; cdr3_aa: CASSPGRHPYEQYF; cdr3_nt: TGCGCCAGCAGCCCAGGTAGGCATCCCTACGAGCAGTACTTC
clone_size: -; d_call: -; j_call: TRBJ1-6; v_call: TRBV6-6; cdr3_aa: CASSSLGTPKNSPLHF; cdr3_nt: TGTGCCAGCAGTTCCCTCGGGACGCCAAAAAATTCACCCCTCCACTTT
clone_size: -; d_call: -; j_call: TRBJ1-2; v_call: TRBV6-5; cdr3_aa: CASTQTLFHGYTF; cdr3_nt: TGTGCCAGCACCCAGACTCTTTTTCATGGCTACACCTTC
clone_size: -; d_call: -; j_call: TRBJ1-2; v_call: TRBV7-9; cdr3_aa: CASSLQAGYTF; cdr3_nt: TGTGCCAGCAGCTTACAGGCTGGCTACACCTTC
clone_size: -; d_call: -; j_call: TRBJ1-5; v_call: TRBV6-5; cdr3_aa: CASSPLARQPQHF; cdr3_nt: TGTGCCAGCAGCCCCTTAGCCCGTCAGCCCCAGCATTTT
clone_size: -; d_call: -; j_call: TRBJ2-3; v_call: TRBV5-4; cdr3_aa: CASSLVPTSTDTQYF; cdr3_nt: TGTGCCAGCAGCTTGGTTCCTACTAGCACAGATACGCAGTATTTT
clone_size: -; d_call: -; j_call: TRBJ1-2; v_call: TRBV4-1; cdr3_aa: CASSQDPGRVYGYTF; cdr3_nt: TGCGCCAGCAGCCAAGATCCGGGAAGGGTCTATGGCTACACCTTC
clone_size: -; d_call: -; j_call: TRBJ2-5; v_call: TRBV25-1; cdr3_aa: CASGQETQYF; cdr3_nt: TGTGCCAGCGGACAAGAGACCCAGTACTTC
clone_size: few; d_call: -; j_call: TRBJ1-5; v_call: TRBV4-1; cdr3_aa: CASSYTDYQPQHF; cdr3_nt: TGCGCCAGCAGCTACACTGATTATCAGCCCCAGCATTTT
clone_size: once; d_call: TRBD1; j_call: TRBJ1-5; v_call: TRBV7-9; cdr3_aa: CASGSGTGNQPQHF; cdr3_nt: TGTGCCAGCGGTTCCGGGACAGGGAATCAGCCCCAGCATTTT
clone_size: -; d_call: TRBD2; j_call: TRBJ2-2; v_call: TRBV27; cdr3_aa: CASSSLTSGRRVTGELFF; cdr3_nt: TGTGCCAGCAGTTCCCTGACTAGCGGGAGACGTGTCACCGGGGAGCTGTTTTTT
clone_size: -; d_call: TRBD2; j_call: TRBJ2-1; v_call: TRBV29-1; cdr3_aa: CSVEGREGLAEQFF; cdr3_nt: TGCAGCGTTGAAGGGCGGGAGGGCCTGGCTGAGCAGTTCTTC
clone_size: -; d_call: TRBD1; j_call: TRBJ2-5; v_call: TRBV19; cdr3_aa: CASSIRIGQVIQETQYF; cdr3_nt: TGTGCCAGTAGTATTCGCATTGGACAGGTAATCCAAGAGACCCAGTACTTC
clone_size: -; d_call: -; j_call: TRBJ2-1; v_call: TRBV5-1; cdr3_aa: CASSFGVSSYNEQFF; cdr3_nt: TGCGCCAGCAGTTTCGGGGTGAGCTCCTACAATGAGCAGTTCTTC
clone_size: -; d_call: TRBD2; j_call: TRBJ2-1; v_call: TRBV27; cdr3_aa: CASSFSLAAYNEQFF; cdr3_nt: TGTGCCAGCAGTTTTTCGCTAGCGGCTTACAATGAGCAGTTCTTC
clone_size: -; d_call: -; j_call: TRBJ1-1; v_call: TRBV2; cdr3_aa: CASSQGPGPMNTEAFF; cdr3_nt: TGTGCCAGCAGCCAAGGGCCAGGGCCTATGAACACTGAAGCTTTCTTT
clone_size: -; d_call: -; j_call: TRBJ1-2; v_call: TRBV4-2; cdr3_aa: CASSQVVSSPWDYGYTF; cdr3_nt: TGTGCCAGCAGCCAAGTAGTGAGTTCACCATGGGACTATGGCTACACCTTC
clone_size: -; d_call: TRBD1; j_call: TRBJ2-7; v_call: TRBV7-7; cdr3_aa: CASSYGQGSSYEQYF; cdr3_nt: TGTGCCAGCAGCTATGGACAGGGCAGCTCCTACGAGCAGTACTTC
clone_size: -; d_call: -; j_call: TRBJ2-1; v_call: TRBV25-1; cdr3_aa: CASSEGGPGDFLASEQFF; cdr3_nt: TGTGCCAGCAGTGAGGGTGGCCCAGGGGACTTTCTAGCTAGTGAGCAGTTCTTC
clone_size: -; d_call: -; j_call: TRBJ2-5; v_call: TRBV19; cdr3_aa: CASSIGQGQETQYF; cdr3_nt: TGTGCCAGTAGTATAGGGCAGGGGCAAGAGACCCAGTACTTC
clone_size: -; d_call: -; j_call: TRBJ2-3; v_call: TRBV6-4; cdr3_aa: CASSEENTDTQYF; cdr3_nt: TGTGCCAGCAGTGAAGAGAACACAGATACGCAGTATTTT
clone_size: once; d_call: TRBD2; j_call: TRBJ2-7; v_call: TRBV14; cdr3_aa: CASSQSGLSYEQYF; cdr3_nt: TGTGCCAGCAGCCAATCGGGACTATCCTACGAGCAGTACTTC
clone_size: -; d_call: -; j_call: TRBJ1-1; v_call: TRBV30; cdr3_aa: CAWRGDDRRAFF; cdr3_nt: TGTGCCTGGAGGGGAGACGACAGGAGGGCTTTCTTT
clone_size: -; d_call: TRBD1; j_call: TRBJ1-1; v_call: TRBV2; cdr3_aa: CASSARDRGLGNTEAFF; cdr3_nt: TGTGCCAGCAGCGCCCGGGACAGGGGGCTGGGGAACACTGAAGCTTTCTTT
clone_size: -; d_call: TRBD2; j_call: TRBJ2-2; v_call: TRBV27; cdr3_aa: CASTVGGAGTGELFF; cdr3_nt: TGTGCCAGCACCGTGGGAGGGGCTGGCACCGGGGAGCTGTTTTTT
clone_size: -; d_call: -; j_call: TRBJ1-5; v_call: TRBV5-1; cdr3_aa: CASSLGGSNQPQHF; cdr3_nt: TGCGCCAGCAGCTTGGGGGGTAGCAATCAGCCCCAGCATTTT
clone_size: -; d_call: TRBD1; j_call: TRBJ2-7; v_call: TRBV7-8; cdr3_aa: CASSLFGTGAYEQYF; cdr3_nt: TGTGCCAGCAGCCTATTCGGGACAGGGGCCTACGAGCAGTACTTC
clone_size: -; d_call: -; j_call: TRBJ1-4; v_call: TRBV7-6; cdr3_aa: CASSLEGAGLGEKLFF; cdr3_nt: TGTGCCAGCAGCTTAGAGGGTGCAGGGTTGGGTGAAAAACTGTTTTTT
clone_size: -; d_call: TRBD1; j_call: TRBJ2-1; v_call: TRBV6-6; cdr3_aa: CASSPGGSNEQFF; cdr3_nt: TGTGCCAGCAGCCCAGGGGGCAGTAATGAGCAGTTCTTC
clone_size: -; d_call: -; j_call: TRBJ2-1; v_call: TRBV10-3; cdr3_aa: CAISESMATALYNEQFF; cdr3_nt: TGTGCCATCAGTGAGTCTATGGCAACAGCTCTTTACAATGAGCAGTTCTTC
clone_size: -; d_call: -; j_call: TRBJ1-2; v_call: TRBV5-4; cdr3_aa: CASSLVGVLLDYGYTF; cdr3_nt: TGTGCCAGCAGCTTAGTAGGGGTACTTCTGGACTATGGCTACACCTTC
clone_size: -; d_call: -; j_call: TRBJ1-1; v_call: TRBV29-1; cdr3_aa: CSVAPEAFF; cdr3_nt: TGCAGCGTTGCCCCTGAAGCTTTCTTT
clone_size: -; d_call: -; j_call: TRBJ2-7; v_call: TRBV11-2; cdr3_aa: CASSLGRQSSYEQYF; cdr3_nt: TGTGCCAGCAGCTTAGGCCGGCAAAGCTCCTACGAGCAGTACTTC
clone_size: -; d_call: -; j_call: TRBJ1-1; v_call: TRBV9; cdr3_aa: CASSVATGSEAFF; cdr3_nt: TGTGCCAGCAGCGTAGCTACCGGGTCTGAAGCTTTCTTT
clone_size: once; d_call: -; j_call: TRBJ1-1; v_call: TRBV13; cdr3_aa: CASSQVRFEAFF; cdr3_nt: TGTGCCAGCAGCCAAGTTAGATTTGAAGCTTTCTTT
clone_size: -; d_call: TRBD2; j_call: TRBJ2-3; v_call: TRBV5-1; cdr3_aa: CASSFESGRLAGELGTDTQYF; cdr3_nt: TGCGCCAGCAGCTTCGAATCCGGACGACTAGCGGGAGAATTAGGCACAGATACGCAGTATTTT
clone_size: -; d_call: -; j_call: TRBJ1-2; v_call: TRBV2; cdr3_aa: CASSEARVNYGYTF; cdr3_nt: TGTGCCAGCAGTGAGGCTCGGGTTAACTATGGCTACACCTTC
clone_size: few; d_call: -; j_call: TRBJ1-1; v_call: TRBV25-1; cdr3_aa: CASSVSLNTEAFF; cdr3_nt: TGTGCCAGCAGTGTATCGCTGAACACTGAAGCTTTCTTT
clone_size: -; d_call: -; j_call: TRBJ1-1; v_call: TRBV10-3; cdr3_aa: CAITGDTVVTEAFF; cdr3_nt: TGTGCCATCACCGGCGATACAGTAGTCACTGAAGCTTTCTTT
clone_size: -; d_call: TRBD2; j_call: TRBJ2-7; v_call: TRBV6-1; cdr3_aa: CASSENDLADYEQYF; cdr3_nt: TGTGCCAGCAGTGAAAATGATCTAGCGGATTACGAGCAGTACTTC
clone_size: -; d_call: -; j_call: TRBJ1-2; v_call: TRBV7-8; cdr3_aa: CASSQFDLGYTF; cdr3_nt: TGTGCCAGCAGCCAGTTCGATCTTGGCTACACCTTC
clone_size: -; d_call: -; j_call: TRBJ2-7; v_call: TRBV14; cdr3_aa: CASSQLRDFEQYF; cdr3_nt: TGTGCCAGCAGCCAACTTAGGGATTTCGAGCAGTACTTC
clone_size: -; d_call: TRBD1; j_call: TRBJ2-1; v_call: TRBV19; cdr3_aa: CASSILGTTGGEQFF; cdr3_nt: TGTGCCAGTAGTATTCTCGGGACAACAGGGGGTGAGCAGTTCTTC
clone_size: -; d_call: -; j_call: TRBJ2-1; v_call: TRBV27; cdr3_aa: CASSPGNNEQFF; cdr3_nt: TGTGCCAGCAGTCCAGGAAACAATGAGCAGTTCTTC
clone_size: once; d_call: TRBD2; j_call: TRBJ2-3; v_call: TRBV14; cdr3_aa: CASSQEGGGWPATDTQYF; cdr3_nt: TGTGCCAGCAGCCAAGAGGGCGGGGGATGGCCAGCTACAGATACGCAGTATTTT
clone_size: once; d_call: TRBD2; j_call: TRBJ2-5; v_call: TRBV6-7; cdr3_aa: CASSYGPGTSGGIKTGNQETQYF; cdr3_nt: TGTGCCAGCAGTTATGGCCCCGGGACTAGCGGGGGGATAAAAACAGGAAACCAAGAGACCCAGTACTTC
clone_size: -; d_call: -; j_call: TRBJ2-7; v_call: TRBV15; cdr3_aa: CATSSPSGDSSYEQYF; cdr3_nt: TGTGCCACCAGCAGCCCCAGCGGGGACAGCTCCTACGAGCAGTACTTC
clone_size: -; d_call: -; j_call: TRBJ1-3; v_call: TRBV19; cdr3_aa: CASSIARLSGNTIYF; cdr3_nt: TGTGCCAGTAGTATAGCTCGACTCTCTGGAAACACCATATATTTT
clone_size: -; d_call: -; j_call: TRBJ1-1; v_call: TRBV11-2; cdr3_aa: CASSLVGGNPEAFF; cdr3_nt: TGTGCCAGCAGCTTAGTGGGGGGGAACCCTGAAGCTTTCTTT
clone_size: -; d_call: -; j_call: TRBJ2-3; v_call: TRBV6-6; cdr3_aa: CASSYERSTDTQYF; cdr3_nt: TGTGCCAGCAGTTACGAGCGGAGCACAGATACGCAGTATTTT
clone_size: -; d_call: -; j_call: TRBJ2-2; v_call: TRBV7-3; cdr3_aa: CASSQGVASNTGELFF; cdr3_nt: TGTGCCAGCAGCCAAGGGGTAGCGAGTAACACCGGGGAGCTGTTTTTT
clone_size: -; d_call: TRBD1; j_call: TRBJ2-6; v_call: TRBV27; cdr3_aa: CASSSGQGAYGANVLTF; cdr3_nt: TGTGCCAGCAGTTCGGGACAGGGGGCTTACGGGGCCAACGTCCTGACTTTC
clone_size: -; d_call: -; j_call: TRBJ2-7; v_call: TRBV27; cdr3_aa: CASHGLSYEQYF; cdr3_nt: TGTGCCAGCCATGGACTGAGCTACGAGCAGTACTTC
clone_size: -; d_call: -; j_call: TRBJ2-1; v_call: TRBV9; cdr3_aa: CASSVAGSPRSNEQFF; cdr3_nt: TGTGCCAGCAGCGTAGCTGGATCCCCGCGTAGCAATGAGCAGTTCTTC